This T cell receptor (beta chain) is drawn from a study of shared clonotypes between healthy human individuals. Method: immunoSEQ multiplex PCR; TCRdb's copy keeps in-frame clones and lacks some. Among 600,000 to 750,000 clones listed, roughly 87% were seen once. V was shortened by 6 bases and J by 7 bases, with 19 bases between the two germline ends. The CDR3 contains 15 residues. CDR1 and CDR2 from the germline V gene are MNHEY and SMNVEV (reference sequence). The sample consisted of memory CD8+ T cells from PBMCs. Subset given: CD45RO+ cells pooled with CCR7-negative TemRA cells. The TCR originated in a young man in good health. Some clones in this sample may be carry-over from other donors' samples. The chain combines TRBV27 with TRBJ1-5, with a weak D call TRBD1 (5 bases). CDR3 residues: CASSDTPGKGQPQHF. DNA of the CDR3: TGTGCCAGCAGCGACACCCCAGGGAAGGGCCAGCCCCAGCATTTT.